These 22 T cell receptor beta chains share one sample of origin, sequenced in a study of siplizumab effects on memory and regulatory T cells (dated by TCRdb to 2018 to 2020). The library relied on the immunoSEQ multiplex PCR assay. TCRdb re-hosts the immuneACCESS table, in-frame sequences only. Its copies lack some clones; in the studies checked, an unresolved V gene accounts for under half of them, and the cause for the rest is not known. Counted in this sample were about 68,000 clones; roughly 93% of them appeared once. The ten largest clones represent 4.5% to 6.5% of the sample. The sequencing input was CD8+ T cells sorted from blood. The source of these receptors is a human donor in good health.

V gene TRBV13 combines with J gene TRBJ1-1; 8 positions agree with TRBD1. CDR1 is PRHDT, CDR2 FYEKMQ, per germline (reference sequence). The CDR3 has 13 residues. V was clipped by 5 bases and J by 5 bases; unmatched bases: 4. The CDR3 DNA follows: TGTGCCAGCAGCGTCGACAGGGGAACTGAAGCTTTCTTT. Encoded protein: CASSVDRGTEAFF.

J is TRBJ2-1 and V is TRBV4-3, with 7 positions matching TRBD1. Unmatched junction bases numbered 7, after V lost 4 bases and J lost 4 bases. The CDR3 consists of 15 residues. Germline CDR1 LGHNA, CDR2 YSLEER. CDR3 in amino acids: CASSPDRVSYNEQFF. CDR3 DNA sequence: TGCGCCAGCAGCCCCGACAGGGTCTCGTACAATGAGCAGTTCTTC.

The chain has TRBV29-1 and TRBJ2-7; TRBD1 is a possible D gene (6 bases). Germline V gene sequence: CDR1 SQVTM, CDR2 ANQGSEA. The CDR3 spans 12 residues. The ends were cut back, 6 bases at V and 3 bases at J, with 12 bases in the middle. The CDR3 bases are TGCAGCGTAATGACAGGAGTCTACGAGCAGTACTTC. The encoded protein is CSVMTGVYEQYF.

The chain carries TRBV9 and TRBJ2-7; 8 bases agree with TRBD1. Trimming removed 2 bases from V and 5 bases from J; junction bases left unmatched: 6. The CDR3 is 14 amino acids. Germline loops: CDR1 SGDLS, CDR2 YYNGEE. As DNA, the CDR3 is TGTGCCAGCAGCGTTGGGGGACAGGCCCACGAGCAGTACTTC. It specifies CASSVGGQAHEQYF.

The gene calls are TRBV27 and TRBJ1-1, with a weak D call TRBD1 (5 bases). The CDR3 length is 14 residues. The V end was cut by 2 bases, the J end by 4 bases, with 11 bases between. In germline, CDR1 is MNHEY, CDR2 SMNVEV (reference sequence). The CDR3 protein is CASSLTPGGTEAFF. CDR3 bases: TGTGCCAGCAGTTTAACCCCCGGGGGCACTGAAGCTTTCTTT.

The chain uses TRBV18 and TRBJ2-7; 9 positions agree with TRBD1. J gave up 5 bases and V 3 bases, and 8 bases lay outside the gene matches. The CDR3 runs 15 residues. Germline lookup yields CDR1 KGHSH and CDR2 LQKENI. The CDR3 here is CASSPVGQGNNEQYF. CDR3 in DNA: TGTGCCAGCTCACCTGTGGGACAGGGAAATAACGAGCAGTACTTC. Looking up the rest from reference TRBV18 and TRBJ2-7 gives the full variable domain: NAGVMQNPRHLVRRRGQEARLRCSPMKGHSHVYWYRQLPEEGLKFMVYLQKENIIDESGMPKERFSAEFPKEGPSILRIQQVVRGDSAAYFCASSPVGQGNNEQYFGPGTRLTVT.

V usage is TRBV10-3 and J usage is TRBJ2-7; D perhaps matches TRBD1 (5 bases). The CDR3 loop spans 15 amino acids. The germline V gene encodes CDR1 ENHRY and CDR2 SYGVKD. V lost 1 base, J lost 4 bases, and 14 bases lay in between. The CDR3 nucleotides read TGTGCCATCAGTGAGTTGCAGGGAATGTGGTACGAGCAGTACTTC. This translates into CAISELQGMWYEQYF.

The rearrangement joins TRBV5-1 to TRBJ2-1; D remains unclear. The germline V gene encodes CDR1 SGHRS and CDR2 YFSETQ. V was shortened by 3 bases and J by 8 bases, with 9 bases between the two germline ends. CDR3 length equals 12 residues. Here the CDR3 reads CASSWALDEQFF. In DNA form, the CDR3 reads TGCGCCAGCAGCTGGGCATTGGATGAGCAGTTCTTC.

The chain has TRBV2 and TRBJ2-5, with 7 bases that match TRBD1. This CDR3 comprises 15 residues. The V gene end was trimmed by 5 bases and the J gene end by 4 bases; junction bases not matched to a gene: 10. Germline V lookup: CDR1 SNHLY, CDR2 FYNNEI. CDR3 amino acids: CASSTDRVGLETQYF. The CDR3 DNA follows: TGTGCCAGCAGTACTGACAGGGTGGGGCTAGAGACCCAGTACTTC. Filled out from reference TRBV2 and TRBJ2-5, the complete variable domain reads EPEVTQTPSHQVTQMGQEVILRCVPISNHLYFYWYRQILGQKVEFLVSFYNNEISEKSEIFDDQFSVERPDGSNFTLKIRSTKLEDSAMYFCASSTDRVGLETQYFGPGTRLLVL.

The chain joins TRBV6-6 to TRBJ1-2, with D maybe TRBD1 (6 bases). The CDR3 sequence is 12 residues long. Germline CDR1 MNHNY, CDR2 SVGAGI (reference sequence). V shed 8 bases and J shed 4 bases, with 11 bases lying between them. The CDR3: CASLQGLYGYTF. CDR3 DNA: TGTGCCAGCTTACAGGGTCTCTATGGCTACACCTTC.

This clone was detected only once. V usage is TRBV27 and J usage is TRBJ2-7, with 13 bases that match TRBD2. CDR3 length: 15 amino acids. Per germline, CDR1 MNHEY and CDR2 SMNVEV (reference sequence). The junction had 4 bases not matched to a gene; V was cut back by 6 bases and J by 2 bases. CDR3 sequence: CASSEGLAGTYEQYF. The CDR3 region has the DNA TGTGCCAGCAGCGAGGGACTAGCGGGGACCTACGAGCAGTACTTC.

The V and J genes are TRBV29-1 and TRBJ2-1, with 12 bases lining up with TRBD1. The CDR3 is 13 amino acids. Germline loops: CDR1 SQVTM, CDR2 ANQGSEA. V lost 5 bases and J lost 9; bases outside the gene matches: 5. Here the CDR3 reads CSVPGQGAGEQFF. For the CDR3, the DNA is TGCAGCGTTCCGGGACAGGGGGCAGGTGAGCAGTTCTTC.

The gene calls are TRBV6-4 and TRBJ2-3; the match to TRBD2 covers 14 bases. Trimming at V came to 6 bases and at J to 1 base, leaving 3 bases not matched to a gene. Germline V lookup: CDR1 MRHNA, CDR2 SNTAGT. The CDR3 consists of 16 residues. The CDR3 region is CASSSTSGGGTDTQYF. CDR3 bases: TGTGCCAGCAGCTCGACTAGCGGGGGGGGCACAGATACGCAGTATTTT.

The J gene is TRBJ2-7, the V gene TRBV9; 8 nucleotides align to TRBD1. Germline loops: CDR1 SGDLS, CDR2 YYNGEE. The CDR3 is made up of 15 amino acids. V dropped 0 bases and J dropped 2; count of bases not matched to a gene: 4. DNA for the CDR3: TGTGCCAGCAGCGTAGCCGGACAGGGTCCCTACGAGCAGTACTTC. Its translation: CASSVAGQGPYEQYF. Supplemented by reference TRBV9 and TRBJ2-7, the full variable domain reads DSGVTQTPKHLITATGQRVTLRCSPRSGDLSVYWYQQSLDQGLQFLIQYYNGEERAKGNILERFSAQQFPDLHSELNLSSLELGDSALYFCASSVAGQGPYEQYFGPGTRLTVT.

The rearrangement joins TRBV11-2 to TRBJ2-3; TRBD2 aligns across 12 bases. The CDR3 covers 14 residues. The germline CDR1 and CDR2 sequences are SGHAT and FQNNGV. V lost 0 bases and J lost 12; bases outside the gene matches: 4. The CDR3 DNA reads TGTGCCAGCAGCTTAGAGCTAGCGGGGGGGATACAGTATTTT. It encodes CASSLELAGGIQYF.

Comment on this clone: Different DNA sequences within this sample yield the same CDR3. This chain joins TRBV7-6 and TRBJ2-2, with unresolved D. The germline gives CDR1 SGHVS, CDR2 FNYEAQ. Trimming shortened V by 3 bases and J by 5 bases, and 7 bases separated the two germline ends. The CDR3 covers 13 residues. In DNA, the CDR3 is TGTGCCAGCAGCTTTGGAGCTACCGGGGAGCTGTTTTTT. Encoded protein: CASSFGATGELFF.

V usage is TRBV5-1 and J usage is TRBJ1-6; maybe TRBD1 (5 bases). Trimming shortened V by 1 base and J by 8 bases, and 25 bases separated the two germline ends. Looked up from germline, CDR1 is SGHRS and CDR2 is YFSETQ. CDR3 size: 19 residues. This chain's CDR3 is CASSLWLSAGAQDDSPLHF. Written as DNA, the CDR3 is TGCGCCAGCAGCTTGTGGCTTTCCGCCGGGGCCCAAGACGATTCACCCCTCCACTTT.

The genes are TRBV27 and TRBJ2-7; TRBD2 aligns across 9 bases. This CDR3 contains 14 residues. J gave up 4 bases and V 6 bases, and 7 bases lay outside the gene matches. The germline gives CDR1 MNHEY, CDR2 SMNVEV (reference sequence). The CDR3 DNA follows: TGTGCCAGCAGGGAGGCGGGGGGGCCGTACGAGCAGTACTTC. Its protein product is CASREAGGPYEQYF.

The gene calls are TRBV6-1 and TRBJ2-1; no definite D call. V lost 3 bases, J lost 10 bases, and 22 bases lay in between. CDR3 size: 16 residues. Germline V CDR1 and CDR2: MNHNS, SASEGT. CDR3 loop: CASSEGYGPRAEEQFF. The CDR3 coding sequence is TGTGCCAGCAGTGAGGGTTACGGGCCCCGAGCCGAAGAGCAGTTCTTC.

The chain employs TRBV18 and TRBJ1-4; D gene uncertain. The CDR3 extends over 14 amino acids. Per the germline V gene, CDR1 is KGHSH and CDR2 is LQKENI. V was clipped by 2 bases and J by 5 bases, with 9 bases between them. The chain's CDR3 is CASSPSVGNEKLFF. The CDR3 nucleotides are TGTGCCAGCTCACCATCGGTGGGGAATGAAAAACTGTTTTTT.

V gene TRBV28 combines with J gene TRBJ2-7, with a tentative D call TRBD2 (6 bases). This CDR3 has 11 residues. Trimming cost V 7 bases and J 7 bases, with 11 bases left between them. From germline, CDR1 is MDHEN and CDR2 SYDVKM. Here the CDR3 DNA reads TGTGCCAGCACCGGGGCGGGGGAGCAGTACTTC. Translating it yields CASTGAGEQYF. The full variable domain, with the rest looked up from reference TRBV28 and TRBJ2-7, is DVKVTQSSRYLVKRTGEKVFLECVQDMDHENMFWYRQDPGLGLRLIYFSYDVKMKEKGDIPEGYSVSREKKERFSLILESASTNQTSMYLCASTGAGEQYFGPGTRLTVT.

In this sample, this clone turned up a few times. The V call is TRBV5-6, the J call TRBJ2-7; D possibly corresponds to TRBD2 (5 bases). The length of the CDR3 is 12 residues. Trimming left V 4 bases short and J 3 bases short, with 8 bases between. Germline V gene data show CDR1 as SGHDT and CDR2 as YYEEEE. CDR3 nucleotides: TGTGCCAGCAGCCCGGGAAACTACGAGCAGTACTTC. Encoded protein: CASSPGNYEQYF.